A selection of T cell receptor beta chains follows, all from one sample in a study of T cells in Graves' hyperthyroidism and ophthalmopathy. TCRdb re-derived calls from the multiplex PCR reads in MiXCR, one entry per CDR3 protein. Of around 370,000 distinct CDR3 sequences in the sample, roughly 20% were seen once. Source material: blood. Receptors originate from a man between 18 and 29 years old with Graves' ophthalmopathy. Both conserved end residues are trimmed from each CDR3.

j_call	v_call	cdr3_aa
TRBJ2-2	TRBV10-3	AISTSGGALGELF
TRBJ1-6	TRBV6-5	ASSYAGSGNSPLH
TRBJ1-1	TRBV19	ASSIRRVSTEAF
TRBJ2-7	TRBV4-1	ASSQDHEQY
TRBJ2-3	TRBV24-1	ATSGVKDTQY
TRBJ1-2	TRBV15	ATSRGRDGTYGYT
TRBJ2-4	TRBV13	ASSLGIGQGSKNIQY
TRBJ2-2	TRBV5-1	ASSLGTFTGELF
TRBJ1-5	TRBV19	ASSIVGMGSNQPQH
TRBJ2-7	TRBV27	ASSLRGQGAYEQY
TRBJ2-1	TRBV27	ASSLSGTGLYNEQF
TRBJ1-4	TRBV12-3/TRBV12-4	ASSAGERFTNEKLF
TRBJ1-2	TRBV6-5	ASSYYRGQGFGYT
TRBJ1-4	TRBV6-1	ASSYTGGLGEKLF
TRBJ2-7	TRBV14	ASSPAGGAEQY
TRBJ2-2	TRBV29-1	SVRDRGRVGELF
TRBJ1-5	TRBV29-1	SVTDGGNSNQPQH
TRBJ2-5	TRBV18	ASSPRRAGETQY
TRBJ2-1	TRBV19	ASSIGSGGYNEQF
TRBJ2-7	TRBV27	ASSLGGQGYEQY
TRBJ1-2	TRBV19	ASSIDHRGGAKGYT
TRBJ1-5	TRBV18	AASADPGALDQPQH
TRBJ2-7	TRBV6-9	ASSYKREPYEQY
TRBJ2-3	TRBV12-3/TRBV12-4	ASSPTGGADTQY